Below, one TCR beta chain is given with its context. What it binds is unknown. Only in-frame clones appear in the TCRdb table, and some are missing; sequencing was by immunoSEQ multiplex PCR. The table records about 64,000 clones, approximately 82% of them present only once. The CDR3 is 15 residues long. Germline loops: CDR1 LNHDA, CDR2 SQIVND (reference sequence). The V and J ends lost 3 bases and 0 bases respectively, with 9 bases between them. This entry comes from a study of OX40 agonist ivuxolimab in advanced cancers. Across the whole study: Enrollees could have had prior anti-PD-1, anti-PD-L1 or anti-CTLA-4 therapy, which more than 30% had received. In three patients, partial responses were observed, one with hepatocellular carcinoma and two with cutaneous melanoma. Study outcomes and limitations: A proportion of nonresponders additionally exhibited low normalized T-cell clonal expansion.

On cycle 4 day 1 and cycle 7 day 1, as well as at baseline, blood was sampled. This clonotype was sampled from an adult with an advanced solid tumor such as melanoma, head and neck, liver or kidney cancer. V is TRBV19 and J is TRBJ1-5; D uncertain. Sequenced here: CD4+ or CD8+ T cells sorted from blood, sampled in a trial of the OX40 agonist ivuxolimab. The CDR3 reads CASSMRIYSNQPQHF. For the CDR3, the DNA is TGTGCCAGTAGTATGAGGATTTATAGCAATCAGCCCCAGCATTTT.